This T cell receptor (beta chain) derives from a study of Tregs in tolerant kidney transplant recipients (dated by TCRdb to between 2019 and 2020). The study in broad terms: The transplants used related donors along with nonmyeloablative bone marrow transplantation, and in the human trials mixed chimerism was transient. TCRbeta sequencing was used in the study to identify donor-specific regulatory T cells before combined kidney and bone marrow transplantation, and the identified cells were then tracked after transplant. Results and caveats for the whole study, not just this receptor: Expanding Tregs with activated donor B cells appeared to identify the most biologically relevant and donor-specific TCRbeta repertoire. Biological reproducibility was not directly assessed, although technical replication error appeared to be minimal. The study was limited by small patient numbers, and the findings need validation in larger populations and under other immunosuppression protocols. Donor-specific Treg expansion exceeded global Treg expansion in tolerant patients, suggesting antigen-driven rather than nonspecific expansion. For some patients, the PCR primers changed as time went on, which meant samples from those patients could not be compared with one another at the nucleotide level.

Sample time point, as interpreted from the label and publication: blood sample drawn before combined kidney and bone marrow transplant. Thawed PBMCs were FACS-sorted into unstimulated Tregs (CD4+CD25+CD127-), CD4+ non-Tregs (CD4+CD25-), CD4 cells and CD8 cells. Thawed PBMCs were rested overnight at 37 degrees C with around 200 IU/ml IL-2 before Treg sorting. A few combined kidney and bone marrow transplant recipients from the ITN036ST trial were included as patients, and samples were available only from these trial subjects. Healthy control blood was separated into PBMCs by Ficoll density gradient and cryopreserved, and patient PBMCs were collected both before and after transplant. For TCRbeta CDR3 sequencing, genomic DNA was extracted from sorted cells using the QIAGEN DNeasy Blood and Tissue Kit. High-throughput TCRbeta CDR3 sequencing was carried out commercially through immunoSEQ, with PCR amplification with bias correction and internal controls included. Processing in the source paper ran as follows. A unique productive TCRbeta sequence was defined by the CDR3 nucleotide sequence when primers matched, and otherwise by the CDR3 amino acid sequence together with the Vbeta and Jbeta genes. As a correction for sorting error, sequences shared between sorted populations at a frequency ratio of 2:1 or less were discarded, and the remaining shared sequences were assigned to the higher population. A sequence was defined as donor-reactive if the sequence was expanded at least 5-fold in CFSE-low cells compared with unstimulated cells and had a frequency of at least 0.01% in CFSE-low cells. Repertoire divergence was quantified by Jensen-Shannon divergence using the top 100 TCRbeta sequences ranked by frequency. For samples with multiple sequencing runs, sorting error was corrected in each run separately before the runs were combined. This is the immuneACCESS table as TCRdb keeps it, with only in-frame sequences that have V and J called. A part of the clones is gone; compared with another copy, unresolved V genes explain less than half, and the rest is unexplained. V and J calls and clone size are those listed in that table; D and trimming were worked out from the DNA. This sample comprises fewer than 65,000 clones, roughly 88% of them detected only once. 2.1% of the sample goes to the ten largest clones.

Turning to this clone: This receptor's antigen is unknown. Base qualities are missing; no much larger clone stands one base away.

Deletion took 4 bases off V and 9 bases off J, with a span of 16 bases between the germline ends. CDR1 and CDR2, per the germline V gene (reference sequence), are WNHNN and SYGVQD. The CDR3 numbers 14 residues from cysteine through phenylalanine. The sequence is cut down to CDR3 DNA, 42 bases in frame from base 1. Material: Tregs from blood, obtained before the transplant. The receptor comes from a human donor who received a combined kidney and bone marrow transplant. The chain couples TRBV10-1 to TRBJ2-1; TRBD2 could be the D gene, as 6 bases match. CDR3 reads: CASSVGGAQGEQFF. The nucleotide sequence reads TGCGCCAGCAGTGTGGGGGGAGCGCAGGGTGAGCAGTTCTTC.